Below are 9 T cell receptor beta chains sequenced from a single sample in a study of blood T cells in healthy people across ages. Then a second PCR, running roughly 7 to 11 cycles, was carried out with a sample-barcoded 5' primer and a J-beta primer mix. TCRdb recomputed calls from the 5' RACE reads with MiXCR, one row per CDR3 protein. Altogether some 800,000 distinct CDR3 sequences are present, around a quarter being singletons, with the ten largest covering roughly 3.5%. The data were also submitted as part of a second study, on T cells of mothers and their children.

The specimen sequenced was blood. The receptor source for this set is a boy aged 10-17 years in good health.

This clonotype was counted many times. V is TRBV7-2 and J is TRBJ2-5; D unresolved. The CDR3 covers 11 residues. V shed 2 bases and J shed 7 bases, with 5 bases lying between them. CDR1 and CDR2 (germline): SGHTA, FQGNSA. In nucleotides, the CDR3 is TGTGCCAGCAGCTTACTCGGGACCCAGTACTTC. Translation gives CASSLLGTQYF.

The sample holds a few counts of this clonotype. The rearrangement uses TRBV30 and TRBJ2-5; possible D gene TRBD2, 6 bases. The DNA end is more similar to TRBJ2-1, so the J call may be wrong. Looked up from germline, CDR1 is GTSNPN and CDR2 is SVGIG (reference sequence). CDR3 length: 14 residues. The CDR3 spells CAWSVGLGGDEQFF. The CDR3 nucleotides are TGTGCCTGGAGTGTGGGACTGGGTGGGGATGAGCAGTTCTTC.

This chain joins TRBV5-1 and TRBJ1-6, with a weak D call TRBD1 (5 bases). Trimming stripped 6 bases from V and 10 bases from J, with 17 bases between. CDR1 is SGHRS and CDR2 is YFSETQ in the germline V gene. This CDR3 region has 14 residues. CDR3 protein: CASTAGGGLSPLHF. CDR3 nucleotide sequence: TGCGCCAGCACCGCGGGGGGAGGTCTATCACCCCTCCACTTT. Full variable domain (remainder filled in from reference TRBV5-1 and TRBJ1-6): KAGVTQTPRYLIKTRGQQVTLSCSPISGHRSVSWYQQTPGQGLQFLFEYFSETQRNKGNFPGRFSGRQFSNSRSEMNVSTLELGDSALYLCASTAGGGLSPLHFGNGTRLTVT.

This clonotype was observed a few times. The chain links TRBV27 to TRBJ1-2; the D gene is possibly TRBD1 (5 bases). Germline lookup yields CDR1 MNHEY and CDR2 SMNVEV (reference sequence). The CDR3 covers 16 residues. The germline V and J ends were trimmed by 5 bases and 2 bases, with 18 bases remaining between them. The CDR3 nucleotides are TGTGCCAGCAGTCCCTACCCCCGGGACTCCAACTATGGCTACACCTTC. Residues: CASSPYPRDSNYGYTF.

The chain is built from TRBV6-2 or TRBV6-3 and TRBJ1-1; no clear D. Per germline, CDR1 MNHEY and CDR2 SVGEGT. The V and J ends lost 6 bases and 3 bases respectively, with 8 bases between them. CDR3 length: 12 residues. The CDR3: CASSYMDTEAFF. The CDR3 DNA reads TGTGCCAGCAGCTACATGGACACTGAAGCTTTCTTT.

The chain links TRBV6-1 to TRBJ1-5; D is perhaps TRBD1 (5 bases). The CDR3 has 12 amino acids. Germline V gives CDR1 MNHNS, CDR2 SASEGT. V shed 0 bases and J shed 9 bases, with 6 bases lying between them. CDR3 sequence: CASSEARGPQHF. The CDR3 DNA reads as TGTGCCAGCAGTGAAGCGAGGGGGCCCCAGCATTTT.

V gene TRBV27 combines with J gene TRBJ1-3, with 7 bases aligning to TRBD1. The CDR3 is made up of 15 amino acids. V dropped 10 bases and J dropped 0; count of bases not matched to a gene: 9. Per the germline V gene, CDR1 is MNHEY and CDR2 is SMNVEV (reference sequence). The DNA for the CDR3 is TGTGCCATTCCGACAGGGAAGAGCTCTGGAAACACCATATATTTT. Its translation is CAIPTGKSSGNTIYF.

This clonotype was seen just once. Likely a read error: the CDR3 ends without its conserved phenylalanine or tryptophan. The gene calls are TRBV27 and TRBJ1-4; weak D call: TRBD1 (6 bases). V was trimmed by 5 bases and J by 5 bases, leaving 12 bases between them. Germline V CDR1 and CDR2: MNHEY, SMNVEV (reference sequence). The CDR3 loop spans 14 amino acids. The CDR3 loop is CASSIGTQNEKLFL. In nucleotides, the CDR3 is TGTGCCAGCAGTATCGGGACACAGAATGAAAAACTGTTTCTT.

The rearrangement joins TRBV9 to TRBJ1-6, with D hard to call. The ends were cut back, 3 bases at V and 10 bases at J, with 20 bases in the middle. CDR1 is SGDLS, CDR2 YYNGEE, per germline. The CDR3 loop spans 16 amino acids. The CDR3 sequence is CASSAHGIGVGSPLHF. CDR3 nucleotide sequence: TGTGCCAGCAGCGCCCACGGCATCGGGGTAGGATCACCCCTCCACTTT.